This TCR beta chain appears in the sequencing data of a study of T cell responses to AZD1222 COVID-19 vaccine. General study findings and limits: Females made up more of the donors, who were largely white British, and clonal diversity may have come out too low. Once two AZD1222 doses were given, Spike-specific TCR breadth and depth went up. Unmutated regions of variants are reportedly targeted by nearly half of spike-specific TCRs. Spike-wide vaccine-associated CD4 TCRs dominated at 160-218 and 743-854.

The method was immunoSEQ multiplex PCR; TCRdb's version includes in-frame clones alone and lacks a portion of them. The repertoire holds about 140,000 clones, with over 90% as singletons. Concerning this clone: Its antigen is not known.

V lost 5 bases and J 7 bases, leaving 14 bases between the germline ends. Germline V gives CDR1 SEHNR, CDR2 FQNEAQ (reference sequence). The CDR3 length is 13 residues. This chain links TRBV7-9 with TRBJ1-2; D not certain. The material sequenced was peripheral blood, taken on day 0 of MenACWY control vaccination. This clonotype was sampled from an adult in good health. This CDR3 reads CASSPQNVVGYTF. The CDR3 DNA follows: TGTGCCAGCAGCCCTCAGAACGTAGTTGGCTACACCTTC.